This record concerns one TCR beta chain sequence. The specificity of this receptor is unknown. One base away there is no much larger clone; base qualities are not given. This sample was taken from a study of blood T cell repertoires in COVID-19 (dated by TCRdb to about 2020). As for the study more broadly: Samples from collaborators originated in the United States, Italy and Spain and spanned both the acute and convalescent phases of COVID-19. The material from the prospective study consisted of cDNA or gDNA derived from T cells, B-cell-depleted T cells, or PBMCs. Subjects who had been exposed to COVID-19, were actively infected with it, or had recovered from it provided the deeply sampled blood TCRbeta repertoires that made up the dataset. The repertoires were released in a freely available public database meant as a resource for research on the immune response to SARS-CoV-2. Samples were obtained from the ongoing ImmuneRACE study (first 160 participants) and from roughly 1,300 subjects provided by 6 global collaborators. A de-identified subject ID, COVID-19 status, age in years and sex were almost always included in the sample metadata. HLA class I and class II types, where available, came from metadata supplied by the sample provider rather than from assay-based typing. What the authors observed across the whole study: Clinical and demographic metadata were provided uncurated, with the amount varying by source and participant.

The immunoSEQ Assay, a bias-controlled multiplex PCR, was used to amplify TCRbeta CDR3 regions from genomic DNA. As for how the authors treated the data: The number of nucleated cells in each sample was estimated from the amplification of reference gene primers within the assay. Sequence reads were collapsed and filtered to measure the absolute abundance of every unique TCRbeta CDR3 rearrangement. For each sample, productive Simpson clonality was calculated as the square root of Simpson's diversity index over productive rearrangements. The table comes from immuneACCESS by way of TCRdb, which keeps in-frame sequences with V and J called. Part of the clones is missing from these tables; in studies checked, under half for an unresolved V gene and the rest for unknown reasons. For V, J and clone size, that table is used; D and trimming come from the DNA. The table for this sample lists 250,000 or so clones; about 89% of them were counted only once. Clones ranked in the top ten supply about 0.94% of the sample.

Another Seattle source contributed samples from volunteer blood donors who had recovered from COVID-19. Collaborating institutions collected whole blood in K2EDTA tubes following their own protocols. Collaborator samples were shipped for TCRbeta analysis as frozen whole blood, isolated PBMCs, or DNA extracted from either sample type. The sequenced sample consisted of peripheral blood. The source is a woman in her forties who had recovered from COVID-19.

The CDR3 region: CASSIPGTSLSNEQFF. The base sequence is TGTGCCAGTAGTATCCCCGGGACTAGCTTAAGCAATGAGCAGTTCTTC. The receptor chain draws on TRBV19 and TRBJ2-1, with 9 bases matching TRBD2. CDR1 and CDR2 (LNHDA, SQIVND) derive from the germline V gene (reference sequence). Compared with germline, V lacks 3 bases and J lacks 6 bases; bases without a gene match: 9. Spanning cysteine to phenylalanine, the CDR3 consists of 16 amino acids. The kept DNA is CDR3 alone, 48 bases in frame from the first base.